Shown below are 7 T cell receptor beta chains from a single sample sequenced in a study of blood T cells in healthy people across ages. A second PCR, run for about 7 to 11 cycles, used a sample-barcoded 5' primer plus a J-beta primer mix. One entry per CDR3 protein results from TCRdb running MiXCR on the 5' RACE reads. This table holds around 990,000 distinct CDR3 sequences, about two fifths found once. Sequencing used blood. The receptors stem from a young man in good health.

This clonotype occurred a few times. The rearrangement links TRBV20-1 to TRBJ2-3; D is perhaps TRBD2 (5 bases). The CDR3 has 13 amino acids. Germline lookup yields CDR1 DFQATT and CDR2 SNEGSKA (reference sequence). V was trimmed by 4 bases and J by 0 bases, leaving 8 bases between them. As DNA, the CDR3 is TGCAGTGCTATACGGACTAGCACAGATACGCAGTATTTT. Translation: CSAIRTSTDTQYF.

The CDR3 DNA is TGTGCCAGCAGTGACGCGGGGGAGCACACTGAAGCTTTCTTT. Encoded protein: CASSDAGEHTEAFF. The chain recombines TRBV6-1 with TRBJ1-1; tentative D call: TRBD1 (5 bases). V dropped 3 bases and J dropped 3 bases, with 11 bases sitting between them. Germline CDR1 and CDR2: MNHNS and SASEGT. The CDR3 is 14 residues long.

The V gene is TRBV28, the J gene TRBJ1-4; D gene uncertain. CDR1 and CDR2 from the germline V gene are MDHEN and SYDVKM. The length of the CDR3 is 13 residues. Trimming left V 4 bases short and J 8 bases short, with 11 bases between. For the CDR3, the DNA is TGTGCCAGCAGTTCATGGGAATGGGAAAAACTGTTTTTT. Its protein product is CASSSWEWEKLFF.

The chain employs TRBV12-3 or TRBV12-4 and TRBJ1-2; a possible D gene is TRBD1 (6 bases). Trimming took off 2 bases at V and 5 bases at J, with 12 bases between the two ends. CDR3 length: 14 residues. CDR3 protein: CASSLTRQVYGYTF. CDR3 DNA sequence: TGTGCCAGCAGTTTAACACGACAGGTTTATGGCTACACCTTC.

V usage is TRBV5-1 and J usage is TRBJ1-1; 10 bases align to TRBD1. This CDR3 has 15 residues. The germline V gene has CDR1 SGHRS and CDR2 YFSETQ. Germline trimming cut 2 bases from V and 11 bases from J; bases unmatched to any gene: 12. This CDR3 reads CASSFGTGETGIAFF. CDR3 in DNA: TGCGCCAGCAGCTTTGGGACAGGGGAAACTGGAATTGCTTTCTTT.

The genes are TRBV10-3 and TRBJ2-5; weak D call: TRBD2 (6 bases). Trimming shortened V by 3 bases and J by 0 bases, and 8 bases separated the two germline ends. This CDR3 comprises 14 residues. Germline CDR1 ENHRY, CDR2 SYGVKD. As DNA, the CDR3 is TGTGCCATCAGTGAACGGGGGTACCAAGAGACCCAGTACTTC. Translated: CAISERGYQETQYF.

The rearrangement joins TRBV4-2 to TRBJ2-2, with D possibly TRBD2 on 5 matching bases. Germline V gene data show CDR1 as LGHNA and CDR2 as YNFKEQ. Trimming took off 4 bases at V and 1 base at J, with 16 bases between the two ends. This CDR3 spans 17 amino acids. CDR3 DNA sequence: TGTGCCAGCAGCCCCCACTTCCGGGGTAAGAACACCGGGGAGCTGTTTTTT. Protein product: CASSPHFRGKNTGELFF.